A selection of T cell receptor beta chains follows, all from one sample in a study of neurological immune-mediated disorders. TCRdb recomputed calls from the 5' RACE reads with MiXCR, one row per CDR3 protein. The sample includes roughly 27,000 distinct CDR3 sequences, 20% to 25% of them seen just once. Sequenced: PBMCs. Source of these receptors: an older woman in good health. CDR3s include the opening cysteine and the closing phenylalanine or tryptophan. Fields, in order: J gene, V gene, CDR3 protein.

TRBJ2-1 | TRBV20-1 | CRAALRQDNEQFF
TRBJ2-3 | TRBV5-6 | CASSHLRDRATDTQYF
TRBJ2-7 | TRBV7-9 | CASSPDTRTYEQYF
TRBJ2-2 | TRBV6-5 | CASSYSGGWGTGELFF
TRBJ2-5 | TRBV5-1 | CANSLMTAQETQYF
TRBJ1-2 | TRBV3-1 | CASSQDLGVRAGYTF
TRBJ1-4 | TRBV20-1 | CSAVVGSNEKLFF
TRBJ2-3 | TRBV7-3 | CASSLTDTQYF
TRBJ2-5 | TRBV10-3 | CAISESEWETQYF
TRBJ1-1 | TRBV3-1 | CASSQAQGRDTEAFF
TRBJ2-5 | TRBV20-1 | CSADLAGTEETQYF
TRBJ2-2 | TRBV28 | CASVPSGRNAGELFF
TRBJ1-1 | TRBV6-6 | CASSYGRGLTEAFF
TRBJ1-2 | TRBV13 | CASSHASNYGYTF
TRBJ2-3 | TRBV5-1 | CASSLERSPDTQYF
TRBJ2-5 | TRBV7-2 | CASSFQGSGGQETQYF
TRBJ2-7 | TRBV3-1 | CVSSHSGDSYEKYF
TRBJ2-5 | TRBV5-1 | CASSSVGTQYF
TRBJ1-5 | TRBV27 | CASSFRQGANSNQPQHF
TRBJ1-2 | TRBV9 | CASSVGGGEDGYTF
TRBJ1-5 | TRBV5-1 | CASSQGGTNQPQHF
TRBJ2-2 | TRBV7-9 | CASRDGSGELFF
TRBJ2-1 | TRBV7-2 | CASSLMSSGGVEQFF
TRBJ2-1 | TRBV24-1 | CATSDTLAGGRNEQFF
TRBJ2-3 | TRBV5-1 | CASSLDVGITDTQYF
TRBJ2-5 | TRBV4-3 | CASSQDLGGTGQETQYF
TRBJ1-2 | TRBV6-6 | CASSYTTGFYGYTF
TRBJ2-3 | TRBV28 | CASSRSEGTQYF
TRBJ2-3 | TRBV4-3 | CASSRVSGQDTQYF
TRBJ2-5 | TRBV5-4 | CASSLTGAQETQYF
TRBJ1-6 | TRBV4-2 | CASSLRAGKNSPLHF
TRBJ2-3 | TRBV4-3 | CASSQDPQPTSGGHTDTQYF
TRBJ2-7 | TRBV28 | CASSEPGTQRQYF
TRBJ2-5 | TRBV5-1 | CASSRDGQETQYF
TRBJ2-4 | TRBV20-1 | CSASADPVRGNIQYF
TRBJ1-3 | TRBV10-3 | CATGAYVPGNTIYF
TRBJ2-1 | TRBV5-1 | CASRAWTSGDEQFF
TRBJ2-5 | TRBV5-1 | CASSLLGGAMETQYF
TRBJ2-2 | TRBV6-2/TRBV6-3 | CASSGRAVRTGELFF
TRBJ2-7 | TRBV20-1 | CSARAGTGRSPATSEQYF
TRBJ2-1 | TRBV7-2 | CASSPRGPSYNEQFF
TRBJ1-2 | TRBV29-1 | CSVGTGSYGYTF
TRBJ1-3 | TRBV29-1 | CSVPGLAGNTIYF
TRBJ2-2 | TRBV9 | CASSPGGVRTGELFF
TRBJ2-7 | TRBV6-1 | CASRGRTYSYEQYF
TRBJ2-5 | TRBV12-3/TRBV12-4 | CASSLLVGTGQETQYF
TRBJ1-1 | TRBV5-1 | CASSPQMNTEAFF
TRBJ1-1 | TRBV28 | CASKRGGTTEAFF
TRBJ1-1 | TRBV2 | CASSERRVTEAFF
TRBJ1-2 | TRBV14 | CASSPGTYGYTF
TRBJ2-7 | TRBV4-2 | CASSQSTDRTYEQYF
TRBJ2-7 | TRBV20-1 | CSARDHKRGGHEQYF
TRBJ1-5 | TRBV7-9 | CASSPKGQPQHF